The rows below give T cell receptor beta chains drawn from one sample of a study of shared clonotypes between healthy human individuals. Profiled with immunoSEQ multiplex PCR; TCRdb holds only in-frame clones, not every one. The sample holds fewer than 1.4 million clones, around 82% seen once. Sequenced material: memory CD4+ T cells from PBMCs. The receptor set was obtained from a man between 18 and 29 years old in good health. Some clones in this sample may be carry-over from other donors' samples. Each CDR3 is given with its conserved first and last residue. D genes are given only for firm matches. Not every row has a clone size; where given, it reads once, few, many or a size class.

length | J | D | V | size | DNA | CDR3
13 | TRBJ2-5 | TRBD2 | TRBV28 | . | TGTGCCAGCAGTACCCTAGCGGTGGAGACCCAGTACTTC | CASSTLAVETQYF
14 | TRBJ2-7 | . | TRBV5-5 | . | TGTGCCAGCAGCTTGTCGCAAGGCCCATACGAGCAGTACTTC | CASSLSQGPYEQYF
11 | TRBJ2-1 | . | TRBV30 | . | TGTGCCTGGGGGTCCTACAATGAGCAGTTCTTC | CAWGSYNEQFF
14 | TRBJ2-2 | . | TRBV10-2 | many | TGCGCCAGCAAGCTAGACGTGAACACCGGGGAGCTGTTTTTT | CASKLDVNTGELFF
15 | TRBJ2-7 | . | TRBV5-8 | . | TGTGCCAGCAGCTTCAAGGGGACGGGTTGGGACGAGCAGTACTTC | CASSFKGTGWDEQYF
17 | TRBJ2-5 | TRBD2 | TRBV28 | . | TGTGCCAGCAGTCCCTGGACTAGCGGGACAGCGAAAGAGACCCAGTACTTC | CASSPWTSGTAKETQYF
14 | TRBJ2-1 | . | TRBV5-1 | . | TGCGCCAGCAGCTTGGCCGACAGCTACAATGAGCAGTTCTTC | CASSLADSYNEQFF
13 | TRBJ1-1 | . | TRBV15 | few | TGTGCCACCTCCCAGGGGCTGAACACTGAAGCTTTCTTT | CATSQGLNTEAFF
9 | TRBJ2-5 | . | TRBV6-1 | . | TGTGCCAGCAGTGGAACCCAGTACTTC | CASSGTQYF
16 | TRBJ2-3 | TRBD1 | TRBV6-6 | . | TGTGCCAGCAGTTCCCCGACAGGGGCGGGCACAGATACGCAGTATTTT | CASSSPTGAGTDTQYF
12 | TRBJ1-4 | . | TRBV14 | . | TGTGCCAGCAGCTCCGGAGGGGAGGAACTGTTTTTT | CASSSGGEELFF